The 10 T cell receptor beta chains below were found in one sample sequenced in a study of neurological immune-mediated disorders. TCRdb recomputed calls from the 5' RACE reads with MiXCR, one row per CDR3 protein. This repertoire shows some 16,000 distinct CDR3 sequences, 7% to 9.5% found once; its top ten account for more than 35%. Sequencing used CD8+ T cells from blood. These receptors were collected from a man between 50 and 59 years old in good health.

At least ten counts were recorded for this clonotype. The chain carries TRBV27 and TRBJ2-1; TRBD2 is a possible D gene (6 bases). Trimming took 6 bases from V and 5 from J, leaving 14 bases between them. CDR1 MNHEY and CDR2 SMNVEV come from the germline V gene (reference sequence). This CDR3 is 14 amino acids long. DNA for the CDR3: TGTGCCAGCAGCCGACGGGAGTGGGACAATGAGCAGTTCTTC. Translated, it gives CASSRREWDNEQFF.

In this sample, this clonotype turned up many times. The rearrangement joins TRBV4-1 to TRBJ1-5; D is perhaps TRBD1 (6 bases). The CDR3 totals 18 residues. CDR1 is MGHRA and CDR2 is YSYEKL in the germline V gene. V was pared by 7 bases and J by 0 bases, with 22 bases between. In nucleotides, the CDR3 is TGCGCCAGCAACCAGGGGACCGGGGTGGGATATAGCAATCAGCCCCAGCATTTT. It yields the protein CASNQGTGVGYSNQPQHF.

V and J are TRBV15 and TRBJ1-2; TRBD1 matches 10 bases. CDR1 and CDR2 (germline): LNHNV, YYDKDF (reference sequence). The CDR3 has 18 amino acids. Trimming removed 4 bases from V and 3 bases from J; junction bases left unmatched: 14. The CDR3 loop is CATSNYRDRGRGYYGYTF. The CDR3 nucleotides read TGTGCCACCAGCAATTACCGGGACAGGGGTCGCGGTTACTATGGCTACACCTTC.

This clonotype was found many times. The chain carries TRBV6-5 and TRBJ2-1; D may be TRBD1 (6 bases). With 6 bases removed from V and 5 bases from J, the gap between germline ends came to 20 bases. This CDR3 region has 16 residues. Germline assignment: CDR1 MNHEY and CDR2 SVGAGI. CDR3 sequence: CASRSTGSYMDNEQFF. DNA of the CDR3: TGTGCCAGCAGATCAACAGGGTCTTACATGGACAATGAGCAGTTCTTC.

Concerning this clonotype: A much larger clone is a single base away; this may be a read error. The genes are TRBV29-1 and TRBJ2-7; D possibly corresponds to TRBD2 (7 bases). Germline CDR1 is SQVTM and CDR2 is ANQGSEA. The length of the CDR3 is 13 residues. The CDR3 protein is CSVAGGGSFEQYF. For the CDR3, the DNA is TGCAGCGTTGCGGGCGGGGGCTCCTTCGAGCAGTACTTC.

This clonotype was counted ten times or more. This chain uses TRBV28 with TRBJ2-2; perhaps TRBD2 as D (6 bases). Per germline, CDR1 MDHEN and CDR2 SYDVKM. The CDR3 totals 16 residues. Trimming stripped 6 bases from V and 0 bases from J, with 14 bases between. The CDR3 nucleotides are TGTGCCAGCAGCCCTATAGCGGACGCGAACACCGGGGAGCTGTTTTTT. Residues: CASSPIADANTGELFF. The full variable domain, with the rest looked up from reference TRBV28 and TRBJ2-2, is DVKVTQSSRYLVKRTGEKVFLECVQDMDHENMFWYRQDPGLGLRLIYFSYDVKMKEKGDIPEGYSVSREKKERFSLILESASTNQTSMYLCASSPIADANTGELFFGEGSRLTVL.

This clonotype occurred many times. This rearrangement joins TRBV7-8 to TRBJ2-1; 10 bases match TRBD2. The CDR3 runs 17 residues. CDR1 SGHVS and CDR2 FQNEAQ come from the germline V gene. V was clipped by 5 bases and J by 5 bases; unmatched bases: 12. The chain's CDR3 is CASSLTVLAGENNEQFF. In DNA form, the CDR3 reads TGTGCCAGCAGCCTAACTGTCCTAGCGGGAGAGAACAATGAGCAGTTCTTC.

This clonotype was recorded many times. This chain links TRBV7-9 with TRBJ1-1; maybe TRBD1 (6 bases). This CDR3 region has 17 residues. CDR1 is SEHNR, CDR2 FQNEAQ, per germline (reference sequence). V shed 5 bases and J shed 0 bases, with 19 bases lying between them. In nucleotides, the CDR3 is TGTGCCAGCAGCCCTATAGGGGGGGGAACTATGAACACTGAAGCTTTCTTT. Its translation is CASSPIGGGTMNTEAFF.

This clonotype was counted ten times or more. The chain is built from TRBV7-9 and TRBJ2-7, with D perhaps TRBD2 (7 bases). From germline, CDR1 is SEHNR and CDR2 FQNEAQ (reference sequence). V was shortened by 4 bases and J by 0 bases, with 16 bases between the two germline ends. This CDR3 has 16 residues. CDR3 sequence: CASSYPRGRSSYEQYF. CDR3 sequence (DNA): TGTGCCAGCAGCTACCCGCGGGGGCGGAGCTCCTACGAGCAGTACTTC.

At least ten counts were recorded for this clonotype. V is TRBV6-5 and J is TRBJ2-2; 15 bases line up with TRBD2. V trimming: 6 bases; J trimming: 4 bases; junction bases outside the gene matches: 9. CDR3 length: 18 amino acids. Germline values: CDR1 MNHEY, CDR2 SVGAGI. In nucleotides, the CDR3 is TGTGCCAGCAGCCAGGGACTAGCGGGAGGAGAAGGCACCGGGGAGCTGTTTTTT. Its protein is CASSQGLAGGEGTGELFF.